This paragraph covers one T cell receptor (beta chain) sequence. Its matching antigen is unknown. The data were taken from a study of identical twins. Each cDNA held unique molecular identifiers, and template switching gave it a universal primer site. TCRdb re-derived calls from the 5' RACE reads in MiXCR, one entry per CDR3 protein. Counted here are 1.5 million or so distinct CDR3 sequences, about 31% occurring once; the ten biggest clones make up about 0.27%. In germline, CDR1 is DFQATT, CDR2 SNEGSKA (reference sequence). This CDR3 region has 14 residues. V was shortened by 3 bases and J by 4 bases, with 15 bases between the two germline ends. The study's findings and limits: Findings depended on cross-sectional statistics rather than tracking the same donors. There were fewer insertions in abundant cord blood beta clonotypes, but memory repertoires showed no such pattern. There was more out-of-frame TCR alpha sharing in monozygotic twins than models estimated.

The chain has TRBV20-1 and TRBJ1-2; D remains ambiguous. The TCR sequence derives from a newborn girl in good health. Sequencing used cord blood. The CDR3 DNA reads TGCAGTGCTAGTATCTGGACGGAGATCTATGGCTACACCTTC. It specifies CSASIWTEIYGYTF.